The rows below give T cell receptor beta chains drawn from one sample of a study of blood T cell repertoires in COVID-19. Data came from immunoSEQ multiplex PCR; TCRdb stores just in-frame clones and leaves some out. The sample has roughly 150,000 clones; approximately 73% are singletons. What was sequenced was peripheral blood. These receptor sequences come from a man aged 55 to 70 with acute or convalescent COVID-19. The CDR3 runs from the conserved cysteine through the conserved F or W.

>TRBJ1-5|TRBV7-3
CASSPGGNQPQHF
>TRBJ2-1|TRBV7-9
CASSAVRKNEQFF
>TRBJ1-2|TRBV20-1
CSAEQVDGYTF
>TRBJ1-4|TRBV9
CASIQDRDNEKLFF
>TRBJ1-6|TRBV5-8
CASSRQGSSSNSPLHF
>TRBJ1-4|TRBV9
CASSPGAEKLFF
>TRBJ1-1|TRBV30
CAWRKGGALYGTEAFF
>TRBJ2-1|TRBV7-9
CASRPGLAGGNEQFF
>TRBJ2-7|TRBV30
CAWSALAGGTYEQYF
>TRBJ2-3|TRBV27
CASSPDYSTSTDTQYF
>TRBJ1-2|TRBV27
CASRPDRREGGYTF
>TRBJ2-5|TRBV2
CASRRTSGLAGRETQYF
>TRBJ2-7|TRBV30
CAWSVKQGVTSYEQYF
>TRBJ2-1|TRBV24-1
CATSDSGTGFYNEQFF
>TRBJ1-1|TRBV5-1
CASSLDGTTGTEAFF
>TRBJ2-7|TRBV6-6
CASSLQGASYEQYF
>TRBJ2-7|TRBV19
CASSISSGRIYEQYF
>TRBJ2-7|TRBV11-2
CASSTIYEQYF
>TRBJ2-2|TRBV10-3
CAIRGGENTGELFF
>TRBJ2-3|TRBV28
CASSFSTGLVDKDTQYF
>TRBJ2-1|TRBV25-1
CASRSPGWNGEQFF
>TRBJ1-5|TRBV28
CASTSEGGSQPQHF
>TRBJ1-4|TRBV30
CAWSVFRDIFNEKLFF
>TRBJ2-7|TRBV7-2
CASSLVAGVYEQYF
>TRBJ2-5|TRBV3-1/TRBV3-2
CASSQASPGGGKTQYF
>TRBJ2-6|TRBV5-1
CASSLISGPGANVLTF
>TRBJ2-2|TRBV30
CAWSWGGNTGELFF
>TRBJ2-6|TRBV25-1
CASSVGSSNSGANVLTF
>TRBJ2-1|TRBV5-1
CASSLALAATNEQFF
>TRBJ2-1|TRBV5-1
CASSLEGRGQYNEQFF
>TRBJ1-2|TRBV18
CASSPPGQGADGYTF
>TRBJ1-4|TRBV4-1
CASSQEFSKGKLFF
>TRBJ2-7|TRBV19
CASSTGLAGYYEQYF
>TRBJ2-5|TRBV7-8
CASSLGPGPSRETQYF